This TCR beta chain was recorded in a study of blood T cell repertoires in COVID-19. Across the study: The United States, Italy and Spain supplied acute and convalescent COVID-19 samples. The cDNA or gDNA used as material had been derived from T cells, B-cell-depleted T cells, or PBMCs.

As handled by the study authors: Amplification of reference gene primers provided the estimated nucleated cell counts. The table came from immunoSEQ multiplex PCR; TCRdb's copy has only in-frame clones and leaves some out. Clone size and V and J calls were adopted from that table, with D and trimming inferred from the DNA. The sample lists about 38,000 clones; around four fifths were seen once. Trimming removed 6 bases from V and 11 bases from J, with 29 bases in between. Germline loops: CDR1 MNHEY, CDR2 SVGEGT. CDR3 size: 17 residues. Sample: peripheral blood. The chain couples TRBV6-2 or TRBV6-3 to TRBJ1-5, with a weak D call TRBD1 (6 bases). The source is a man aged 45-65 years with active COVID-19. The CDR3 reads CASSPKRGGAQGMAQHF. The CDR3 region has the DNA TGTGCCAGCAGCCCCAAGAGGGGAGGGGCCCAGGGGATGGCCCAGCATTTT.